A selection of T cell receptor beta chains follows, all from one sample in a study of control samples from healthy donors and cancer patients. Assay used: immunoSEQ multiplex PCR; TCRdb lists only in-frame clones, some missing. The sample records some 160,000 clones, approximately 90% being singletons. What was sequenced was blood. The origin of the receptors is a woman in her twenties or thirties in good health. The CDR3 runs from the conserved cysteine through the conserved F or W.

J	V	CDR3
TRBJ2-1	TRBV6-5	CASRIGNEQFF
TRBJ1-1	TRBV10-3	CAISDPGRSGGAFF
TRBJ2-7	TRBV2	CASSVSQNEQYF
TRBJ1-3	TRBV11-2	CASSPFLAVTSSGNTIYF
TRBJ1-1	TRBV9	CASSVRTDNTEAFF
TRBJ2-3	TRBV6-5	CASSQGYTQYF
TRBJ2-3	TRBV5-1	CASSWTSGSLYTQYF
TRBJ2-1	TRBV24-1	CATSDLPRQGDNEQFF
TRBJ1-2	TRBV5-1	CASSLEQGGGYTF
TRBJ2-1	TRBV5-1	CASNQDQGHEQFF
TRBJ2-2	TRBV28	CASSLTTGELFF
TRBJ2-7	TRBV7-2	CASSLALPYEQYF
TRBJ1-3	TRBV4-2	CASSQEGGIVNTIYF
TRBJ2-1	TRBV29-1	CSVEASGLAANEQFF
TRBJ1-2	TRBV5-1	CASSLGVDYTF
TRBJ1-4	TRBV30	CAGRDSGRDEKLFF
TRBJ2-5	TRBV7-9	CASSLVASKETQYF
TRBJ1-4	TRBV6-1	CASSVGYAGATNEKLFF
TRBJ2-7	TRBV28	CASSQDVQYF
TRBJ2-7	TRBV4-2	CASSQPGRPYEQYF
TRBJ2-2	TRBV4-2	CASSQVNLANTGELFF
TRBJ2-1	TRBV5-4	CASSFRGRHNEQFF
TRBJ1-1	TRBV20-1	CSAREVGEAFF
TRBJ1-2	TRBV3-1/TRBV3-2	CASSQEGQLHYGYTF
TRBJ2-2	TRBV7-3	CASSPGLAGAGELFF
TRBJ1-5	TRBV19	CASSAGQGRPQHF
TRBJ1-5	TRBV7-6	CASRHDPGQRPQHF
TRBJ2-7	TRBV5-5	CASSFGQGDYEQYF